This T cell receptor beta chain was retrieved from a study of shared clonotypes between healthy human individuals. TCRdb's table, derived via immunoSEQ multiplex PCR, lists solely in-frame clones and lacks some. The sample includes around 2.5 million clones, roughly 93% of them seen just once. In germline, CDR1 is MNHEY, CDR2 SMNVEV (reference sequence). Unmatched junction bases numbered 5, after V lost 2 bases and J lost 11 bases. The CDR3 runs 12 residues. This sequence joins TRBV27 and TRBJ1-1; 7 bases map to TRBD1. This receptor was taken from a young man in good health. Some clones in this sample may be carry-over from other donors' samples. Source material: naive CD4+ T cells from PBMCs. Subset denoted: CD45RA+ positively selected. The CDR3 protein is CASSLTQGPAFF. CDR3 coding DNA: TGTGCCAGCAGTTTAACACAGGGGCCGGCTTTCTTT.